Listed here are 26 T cell receptor beta chains from one sample, sequenced in a study of blood T cell repertoires in COVID-19. Produced via immunoSEQ multiplex PCR; TCRdb's table is partial and in-frame only. Altogether under 200,000 clones are present, 86% being singletons, with the ten largest covering roughly 7.3%. Material: peripheral blood. The receptors here all came from an elderly woman in a cohort sampled during active or convalescent COVID-19.

This clone was detected once. The chain has TRBV5-1 and TRBJ2-3, with D maybe TRBD2 (6 bases). This CDR3 spans 13 amino acids. In germline, CDR1 is SGHRS, CDR2 YFSETQ. The ends were cut back, 0 bases at V and 6 bases at J, with 8 bases in the middle. The DNA of the CDR3 is TGCGCCAGCAGCTTGGAACGGGAGGATACGCAGTATTTT. Residues: CASSLEREDTQYF. The full variable domain, in which reference TRBV5-1 and TRBJ2-3 provide the parts outside the CDR3, is KAGVTQTPRYLIKTRGQQVTLSCSPISGHRSVSWYQQTPGQGLQFLFEYFSETQRNKGNFPGRFSGRQFSNSRSEMNVSTLELGDSALYLCASSLEREDTQYFGPGTRLTVL.

V gene TRBV2 combines with J gene TRBJ2-7; 8 bases are a match to TRBD2. This CDR3 has 13 amino acids. The germline CDR1 and CDR2 sequences are SNHLY and FYNNEI. CDR3 loop: CAHQRESSYEQYF. The CDR3 coding sequence is TGTGCTCACCAGCGGGAGAGCTCCTACGAGCAGTACTTC.

V and J are TRBV19 and TRBJ2-7, with 10 nucleotides matching TRBD1. The CDR3 extends over 15 amino acids. CDR1 is LNHDA, CDR2 SQIVND, per germline (reference sequence). The ends lost 7 bases at V and 4 bases at J; junction bases unmatched: 10. The CDR3 region is CASTGFGTGVYEQYF. The CDR3 DNA reads TGTGCCAGTACCGGATTCGGGACAGGGGTTTACGAGCAGTACTTC.

The chain links TRBV10-1 to TRBJ1-1, with D unresolved. This CDR3 is built from 14 residues. Germline loops: CDR1 WNHNN, CDR2 SYGVQD (reference sequence). Trimming left V 5 bases short and J 2 bases short, with 12 bases between. The CDR3 loop reads CASSLNTVNTEAFF. The CDR3 DNA reads TGCGCCAGCAGTTTGAACACCGTCAACACTGAAGCTTTCTTT.

CDR3: CAWSEGLRTGELFF. The DNA for the CDR3 is TGTGCCTGGAGTGAGGGACTGAGAACCGGGGAGCTGTTTTTT. The J gene is TRBJ2-2, the V gene TRBV30; possible D gene TRBD2, 6 bases. CDR3 size: 14 residues. Germline V gene lookup returns CDR1 GTSNPN and CDR2 SVGIG (reference sequence). V dropped 1 base and J dropped 5 bases, with 11 bases sitting between them.

The chain joins TRBV10-2 to TRBJ1-2, with 9 nucleotides matching TRBD1. The trim removed 4 bases at V and 6 bases at J, leaving 6 bases unmatched. The V gene's germline CDR1 is WSHSY and CDR2 SAAADI. CDR3 length equals 14 residues. The CDR3 nucleotides read TGCGCCAGCAGTGCGGGACAGGGAGTTCATGGCTACACCTTC. This translates into CASSAGQGVHGYTF.

This clone was counted a single time. This rearrangement joins TRBV18 to TRBJ2-7; 7 nucleotides agree with TRBD1. Trimming at V came to 3 bases and at J to 0 bases, leaving 5 bases not matched to a gene. CDR1 KGHSH and CDR2 LQKENI come from the germline V gene. The CDR3 has 15 residues. The CDR3 DNA follows: TGTGCCAGCTCACCCGGGACAGTGAGCTCCTACGAGCAGTACTTC. It codes for CASSPGTVSSYEQYF.

This clone was recorded only once. This chain joins TRBV9 and TRBJ2-7, with 9 bases aligning to TRBD1. J was trimmed by 6 bases and V by 4 bases; bases with no gene match: 8. This CDR3 is built from 14 residues. Germline V gene lookup returns CDR1 SGDLS and CDR2 YYNGEE. This chain's CDR3 is CASSPKQGAGEQYV. The DNA of the CDR3 is TGTGCCAGCAGCCCCAAACAGGGGGCGGGCGAGCAGTACGTC.

This clone occurred once. This rearrangement joins TRBV10-3 to TRBJ2-7; D unresolved. The germline gives CDR1 ENHRY, CDR2 SYGVKD. Trimming removed 0 bases at V and 0 bases at J, with 15 bases between. The CDR3 contains 17 residues. The CDR3 protein is CAISESSTIGLSYEQYF. Here the CDR3 DNA reads TGTGCCATCAGTGAGTCTAGCACCATCGGCCTCTCCTACGAGCAGTACTTC.

The V call is TRBV18, the J call TRBJ1-2, with 7 nucleotides matching TRBD1. Trimming removed 4 bases from V and 2 bases from J; junction bases left unmatched: 4. The CDR3 length is 14 residues. The germline CDR1 and CDR2 sequences are KGHSH and LQKENI. The CDR3: CASSLGQENYGYTF. The CDR3 DNA follows: TGTGCCAGCTCACTTGGACAGGAAAACTATGGCTACACCTTC.

The chain employs TRBV6-4 and TRBJ2-7; 7 bases fit TRBD1. Germline V gene lookup returns CDR1 MRHNA and CDR2 SNTAGT. J lost 0 bases, V lost 8 bases, and 7 bases had no gene match. The CDR3 has 14 amino acids. The chain's CDR3 is CASRDSYFSYEQYV. CDR3 nucleotides: TGTGCCAGCCGGGACAGCTATTTCTCCTACGAGCAGTACGTC.

The table lists this clone with a few counts. The J gene is TRBJ1-1, the V gene TRBV7-8; TRBD1 aligns across 7 bases. Germline assignment: CDR1 SGHVS and CDR2 FQNEAQ. This CDR3 has 14 amino acids. After removal of 1 base from V and 11 bases from J, the junction contained 10 bases not matched to a gene. The CDR3, as DNA: TGTGCCAGCAGCTTAGGGGAAGTGGGACAGCAGGCTTTCTTT. Protein: CASSLGEVGQQAFF.

Only one count was recorded for this clone. The CDR3 protein is CAIAAGTSRNEQFF. CDR3 nucleotide sequence: TGTGCCATTGCCGCCGGGACTAGCCGCAATGAGCAGTTCTTC. V is TRBV10-3 and J is TRBJ2-1; TRBD2 aligns across 9 bases. This CDR3 is 14 amino acids long. CDR1 is ENHRY, CDR2 SYGVKD, per germline. The ends lost 9 bases at V and 6 bases at J; junction bases unmatched: 9.

This chain links TRBV29-1 with TRBJ2-7; 10 bases align to TRBD1. Germline V gene data show CDR1 as SQVTM and CDR2 as ANQGSEA. The CDR3 totals 13 residues. V trimming: 3 bases; J trimming: 3 bases; junction bases outside the gene matches: 2. The CDR3 protein is CSVERTGGYEQYF. The CDR3 DNA reads as TGCAGCGTTGAGAGGACAGGGGGCTACGAGCAGTACTTC.

This chain links TRBV6-2 or TRBV6-3 with TRBJ1-5; 8 bases agree with TRBD1. The junction had 6 bases not matched to a gene; V was cut back by 6 bases and J by 2 bases. CDR1 MNHEY and CDR2 SVGEGT come from the germline V gene. This CDR3 spans 15 amino acids. CDR3 loop: CASSFPGQGNQPQHF. In DNA form, the CDR3 reads TGTGCCAGCAGCTTCCCGGGACAGGGCAATCAGCCCCAGCATTTT.

This clone was detected once. The chain uses TRBV5-1 and TRBJ2-6, with D possibly TRBD1 on 6 matching bases. Germline V CDR1 and CDR2: SGHRS, YFSETQ. Trimming pared 4 bases from V and 2 bases from J, leaving 10 bases between. CDR3 length equals 15 residues. In DNA, the CDR3 is TGCGCCAGCAGCCCCAGGGGAACTGGGGCCAACGTCCTGACTTTC. Its translation: CASSPRGTGANVLTF.

The J gene is TRBJ2-2, the V gene TRBV3-1 (or the pseudogene TRBV3-2), with D uncertain. The CDR3 length is 12 residues. Trimming pared 4 bases from V and 8 bases from J, leaving 8 bases between. The germline CDR1 and CDR2 sequences are LGHDT and YNNKEL (reference sequence). CDR3 amino acids: CASSLVSGELFF. The CDR3 coding sequence is TGTGCCAGCAGCCTCGTGTCGGGGGAGCTGTTTTTT.

The rearrangement joins TRBV7-9 to TRBJ2-7; TRBD2 agrees at 9 bases. The J segment lost 0 bases and the V segment lost 5 bases, leaving 5 bases of the junction unmatched. The length of the CDR3 is 15 residues. CDR1 is SEHNR and CDR2 is FQNEAQ in the germline V gene (reference sequence). The CDR3: CASSPQLAGSYEQYF. The CDR3 DNA reads as TGTGCCAGCAGCCCCCAACTAGCGGGCTCCTACGAGCAGTACTTC. The whole variable domain, remainder taken from reference TRBV7-9 and TRBJ2-7, is DTGVSQNPRHKITKRGQNVTFRCDPISEHNRLYWYRQTLGQGPEFLTYFQNEAQLEKSRLLSDRFSAERPKGSFSTLEIQRTEQGDSAMYLCASSPQLAGSYEQYFGPGTRLTVT.

This clone was counted between two and nine times. This rearrangement joins TRBV7-9 to TRBJ2-2; TRBD1 matches 10 bases. Losses at the gene ends were 4 bases for V and 6 bases for J; bases not matched to a gene: 5. Germline V gene sequence: CDR1 SEHNR, CDR2 FQNEAQ (reference sequence). The CDR3 spans 15 residues. The CDR3 DNA is TGTGCCAGCAGCTCGGGACAGGGGAGGGCCGGGGAGCTGTTTTTT. Translated: CASSSGQGRAGELFF.

This chain's CDR3 is CASRGQSNYGYTF. CDR3 nucleotide sequence: TGTGCCAGCAGGGGACAGAGCAACTATGGCTACACCTTC. The J gene is TRBJ1-2, the V gene TRBV27; 7 bases align to TRBD1. Germline V CDR1 and CDR2: MNHEY, SMNVEV (reference sequence). This CDR3 has 13 amino acids. J was trimmed by 2 bases and V by 6 bases; bases with no gene match: 3.

This chain connects TRBV29-1 to TRBJ2-1, with TRBD1 matching over 8 bases. From germline, CDR1 is SQVTM and CDR2 ANQGSEA. V lost 3 bases and J lost 7; bases outside the gene matches: 2. There are 12 residues in the CDR3. The CDR3 region has the DNA TGCAGCGTTGAGGACAGGGTTAATGAGCAGTTCTTC. This gives the protein CSVEDRVNEQFF.

The chain links TRBV5-1 to TRBJ1-2; possible D gene TRBD1, 5 bases. The CDR3 extends over 13 amino acids. With 1 base removed from V and 5 bases from J, the gap between germline ends came to 9 bases. CDR1 is SGHRS, CDR2 YFSETQ, per germline. In nucleotides, the CDR3 is TGCGCCAGCAGCTTGAGGGGCGATTATGGCTACACCTTC. Residues: CASSLRGDYGYTF. Combining the CDR3 with reference TRBV5-1 and TRBJ1-2 gives the whole variable domain KAGVTQTPRYLIKTRGQQVTLSCSPISGHRSVSWYQQTPGQGLQFLFEYFSETQRNKGNFPGRFSGRQFSNSRSEMNVSTLELGDSALYLCASSLRGDYGYTFGSGTRLTVV.

The V call is TRBV7-6, the J call TRBJ1-2, with TRBD1 as a possible D gene (5 bases). Trimming cost V 8 bases and J 6 bases, with 13 bases left between them. The germline V gene has CDR1 SGHVS and CDR2 FNYEAQ. The CDR3 runs 12 residues. This CDR3 reads CASPWGENGYTF. The DNA of the CDR3 is TGTGCCAGCCCTTGGGGGGAGAATGGCTACACCTTC.

The rearrangement uses TRBV9 and TRBJ2-3; 13 positions agree with TRBD2. The CDR3 has 16 amino acids. Germline trimming cut 3 bases from V and 4 bases from J; bases unmatched to any gene: 5. Germline CDR1 SGDLS, CDR2 YYNGEE. The CDR3 DNA reads TGTGCCAGCAGCGCGGGACTAGCGGGGATCTCAGATACGCAGTATTTT. As protein: CASSAGLAGISDTQYF.

A remark on this clone: One end of the junction fails to match germline, which may point to a read error. The chain employs TRBV4-2 and TRBJ2-2; 10 positions match TRBD2. The CDR3 is 15 residues long. Germline V gene data show CDR1 as LGHNA and CDR2 as YNFKEQ. CDR3 amino acids: CASSKGLANAGELFF. The DNA of the CDR3 is TGTGCCAGCAGTAAGGGACTAGCGAACGCCGGGGAGCTGTTTTTT.

As DNA, the CDR3 is TGTGCCAGCAGTGACGAGAGCCATCAGCCCCAGCATTTT. Protein: CASSDESHQPQHF. This chain connects TRBV2 to TRBJ1-5; D uncertain. This CDR3 has 13 amino acids. Trimming took 3 bases from V and 5 from J, leaving 8 bases between them. Germline CDR1 is SNHLY and CDR2 is FYNNEI.